This is a list of T cell receptor beta chains from one sample in a study of OX40 agonist ivuxolimab in advanced cancers. Profiling relied on immunoSEQ multiplex PCR, and the TCRdb table lists in-frame clones only, not all of them. This sample has tens of thousands of clones, with approximately 80% found just once. Sample: CD4+ or CD8+ T cells sorted from blood, taken in a trial of the OX40 agonist ivuxolimab. Receptors originate from an adult with an advanced solid tumor such as melanoma, head and neck, liver or kidney cancer. CDR3s include the opening cysteine and the closing phenylalanine or tryptophan. D genes are given only for firm matches. A clone size is listed for some rows: how often the clone was seen (once, few, many), or a class if it is expanded.

j_call	clone_size	v_call	cdr3_length	d_call	cdr3_nt	cdr3_aa
TRBJ2-1	NA	TRBV30	11	NA	TGTGCCTGGAGTCCGTACAATGAGCAGTTCTTC	CAWSPYNEQFF
TRBJ2-5	NA	TRBV11-3	15	NA	TGTGCCAGCAGCTGGGCGGGGAGCGGACAAGAGACCCAGTACTTC	CASSWAGSGQETQYF
TRBJ1-2	NA	TRBV7-2	13	TRBD1	TGTGCCAGCAGCTTAGAACAGACAGGGGGCAGCACCTTC	CASSLEQTGGSTF
TRBJ1-2	NA	TRBV9	14	NA	TGTGCCAGCAGCGTTTCCGAAGCTAACTATGGCTACACCTTC	CASSVSEANYGYTF
TRBJ2-1	NA	TRBV9	12	NA	TGTGCCAGCAGCGTAGGGGGGAGGGAGCAGTTCTTC	CASSVGGREQFF
TRBJ2-1	few	TRBV19	14	NA	TGTGCCAGTAGTATTTCCCGACTAGTAGATGAGCAGTTCTTC	CASSISRLVDEQFF
TRBJ2-7	NA	TRBV2	16	TRBD2	TGTGCCAGCAGTGATCTATTACTAGCGGGAGACTACGAGCAGTACTTC	CASSDLLLAGDYEQYF
TRBJ2-3	NA	TRBV9	15	TRBD1	TGTGCCAGCAGCGATCAGCAGGGGGCTGGAGATACGCAGTATTTT	CASSDQQGAGDTQYF
TRBJ1-1	NA	TRBV4-2	13	NA	TGTGCCAGCAGCCCTCTAGGGAACACTGAAGCTTTCTTT	CASSPLGNTEAFF
TRBJ1-2	once	TRBV18	13	NA	TGTGCCAGCTCCGGGACGGCTAACTATGGCTACACCTTC	CASSGTANYGYTF
TRBJ2-2	NA	TRBV5-4	15	NA	TGTGCCAGCAGCTTACAGAATAAGTACACCGGGGAGCTGTTTTTT	CASSLQNKYTGELFF
TRBJ1-2	NA	TRBV6-5	14	NA	TGTGCCAGCCGAGAGCAGTCCTACGACTATGGCTACACCTTC	CASREQSYDYGYTF
TRBJ2-2	NA	TRBV28	14	NA	TGTGCCAGCAGTTTAGCCTCGTACACCGGGGAGCTGTTTTTT	CASSLASYTGELFF
TRBJ1-2	NA	TRBV7-2	13	NA	TGTGCCAGCAGCCCTTGGACAGAGAGTGGCTACACCTTC	CASSPWTESGYTF
TRBJ2-3	NA	TRBV6-4	17	TRBD2	TGTGCCAGCAGTCCGAGCGGGAGATGGGTAGGCACAGATACGCAGTATTTT	CASSPSGRWVGTDTQYF
TRBJ2-2	NA	TRBV5-4	15	TRBD1	TGTGCCAGCAGCTTTCGACAGGGGCCCACCGGGGAGCTGTTTTTT	CASSFRQGPTGELFF
TRBJ2-7	NA	TRBV4-1	16	NA	TGCGCCAGCAGCCAAGAGATCACCGGGACTGCCGAGGAGCAGTACTTC	CASSQEITGTAEEQYF
TRBJ2-7	NA	TRBV4-2	15	TRBD2	TGTGCCAGCAGCCAAGTTACTAGCGCAAGCTACGAGCAGTACTTC	CASSQVTSASYEQYF
TRBJ2-5	NA	TRBV5-1	13	NA	TGCGCCAGCAGCCGGACACGCCAAGAGACCCAGTACTTC	CASSRTRQETQYF
TRBJ2-6	NA	TRBV5-4	17	TRBD1	TGTGCCAGCAGCGGGGACAGGCCGAGCTCTGGGGCCAACGTCCTGACTTTC	CASSGDRPSSGANVLTF
TRBJ1-2	NA	TRBV7-8	12	NA	TGTGCCAGCAGCGCTCGATGGACAGGCTACACCTTC	CASSARWTGYTF
TRBJ2-5	few	TRBV6-6	14	NA	TGTGCCAGCAGTTACGGTATCTCTAAAGAGACCCAGTACTTC	CASSYGISKETQYF
TRBJ1-3	NA	TRBV7-8	14	NA	TGTGCCAGCAGCTTAGGCCTCTCTGGAAACACCATATATTTT	CASSLGLSGNTIYF
TRBJ2-1	NA	TRBV23-1	16	NA	TGCGCCAGCCAACGGGCGGGCTCCCTTCCCTCCAATGAGCAGTTCTTC	CASQRAGSLPSNEQFF
TRBJ2-6	NA	TRBV27	14	NA	TGTGCCAGCAGTATCAACGCTGGGGCCAACGTCCTGACTTTC	CASSINAGANVLTF
TRBJ2-1	few	TRBV4-3	16	NA	TGCGCCAGCAGCCAAGATATTGGTAGCTCCTACAATGAGCAGTTCTTC	CASSQDIGSSYNEQFF
TRBJ1-6	NA	TRBV30	13	NA	TGTGCCTGGAATCAGGGAAGTTGGTCACCCCTCCACTTT	CAWNQGSWSPLHF
TRBJ2-3	NA	TRBV7-2	13	NA	TGTGCCAGCGGCTTAGAAAACACAGATACGCAGTATTTT	CASGLENTDTQYF
TRBJ2-1	NA	TRBV11-1	15	NA	TGTGCCAGCAGCCCGGGACTGGGTTCCTACAATGAGCAGTTCTTC	CASSPGLGSYNEQFF
TRBJ2-2	NA	TRBV4-1	17	TRBD2	TGCGCCAGCAGCCAAGAAGGACTAGCGGGAGGGAGCGGGGAGCTGTTTTTT	CASSQEGLAGGSGELFF
TRBJ1-2	NA	TRBV9	14	NA	TGTGCCAGCAGCCCCCTCCCAGAGAACTATGGCTACACCTTC	CASSPLPENYGYTF
TRBJ2-7	NA	TRBV7-2	15	TRBD2	TGTGCCAGCAGCCAACTAGCGGGGGGGGCCTACGAGCAGTACTTC	CASSQLAGGAYEQYF
TRBJ1-2	NA	TRBV7-2	14	NA	TGTGCCAGCAGCGGGACGAGGGCCCACTATGGCTACACCTTC	CASSGTRAHYGYTF
TRBJ2-7	NA	TRBV7-2	16	NA	TGTGCCAGCAGCTTAAATGGGGGTAATCCATCCTACGAGCAGTACTTC	CASSLNGGNPSYEQYF
TRBJ2-1	NA	TRBV29-1	14	NA	TGCAGCGGCTTAGGACAGAGGTATTCGGGTGAGCAGTTCTTC	CSGLGQRYSGEQFF
TRBJ2-2	NA	TRBV9	16	NA	TGTGCCAGCAGCGTATACCCAGGGGGGAGTGCCGGGGAGCTGTTTTTT	CASSVYPGGSAGELFF
TRBJ2-1	NA	TRBV7-2	13	TRBD2	TGTGCCAGCAGCCCGGGAGGTCACAATGAGCAGTTCTTC	CASSPGGHNEQFF
TRBJ2-7	NA	TRBV5-6	14	NA	TGTGCCAGCAGCTTGGACGGAGTCACCTACGAGCAGTACTTC	CASSLDGVTYEQYF
TRBJ2-3	few	TRBV4-3	15	TRBD2	TGCGCCAGCAGCCCCTGGACTAGCGGGACAGATACGCAGTATTTT	CASSPWTSGTDTQYF
TRBJ1-5	NA	TRBV2	13	NA	TGTGCCAGCCGGAAAGATGGCAATCAGCCCCAGCATTTT	CASRKDGNQPQHF
TRBJ1-2	few	TRBV9	13	TRBD1	TGTGCCAGCAGCCCCCTGACACAGGGGGCCTACACCTTC	CASSPLTQGAYTF
TRBJ2-1	NA	TRBV27	16	NA	TGTGCCAGCAGCCCCGAGGGGGTAACCCTCTACAATGAGCAGTTCTTC	CASSPEGVTLYNEQFF